This TCR beta chain was captured by sequencing in a study of identical twins. General study points: Clonotypes of the beta chain that were abundant in cord blood carried fewer insertions (memory repertoires showed none). The authors drew conclusions from cross-sectional statistical analysis rather than following the same donors.

This clonotype was seen more than once but under ten times. Its antigen remains unidentified. Template switching, a step in the protocol, added a universal primer site, and cDNA carried unique molecular identifiers. Each CDR3 protein is one row after TCRdb ran MiXCR on the 5' RACE reads. This table has 200,000 or so distinct CDR3 sequences, roughly 15% appearing once. The data were also submitted as part of a second study, on T cells expressing NK-cell markers. That publication notes: Sorted CD3+CD56+NKG2C+, CD3+CD56+NKG2C- and CD3+CD56-NKG2C+ T cells provided the TCR beta repertoires.

This receptor was identified in a woman aged 18-35 years in good health. The sample taken for sequencing was CD8+ T cells sorted from blood.

In nucleotides, the CDR3 is TGTGCCAGCAGCTTAGAAGTGAACTACGAGCAGTACTTC. Encoded protein: CASSLEVNYEQYF. J is TRBJ2-7 and V is TRBV13; D is ambiguous. The germline V gene encodes CDR1 PRHDT and CDR2 FYEKMQ (reference sequence). With 1 base removed from V and 3 bases from J, the gap between germline ends came to 7 bases. The CDR3 loop spans 13 amino acids.